This T cell receptor (beta chain) was captured by sequencing in a study of blood T cell repertoires in COVID-19. Across the study: From the United States, Italy and Spain came samples of acute and convalescent COVID-19.

Seattle's enrolled individuals joined amid active infection and were then monitored longitudinally. As originally analysed: Reference gene primer amplification gave nucleated cell count estimates. Here immunoSEQ multiplex PCR was the method, and the copy in TCRdb shows in-frame clones only, minus some. V, J and clone size are those of that table, while D and trimming were read from the DNA. The profile covers roughly 190,000 clones, with more than 75% appearing a single time and 6.5% to 9.5% taken by the ten largest. The CDR3 sequence is 15 residues long. V lost 4 bases and J 4 bases, leaving 16 bases between the germline ends. Germline assignment: CDR1 LGHDT and CDR2 YNNKEL (reference sequence).

The TCR originated in a woman in her sixties with COVID-19, enrolled during active disease. The V gene is TRBV3-1 (or the pseudogene TRBV3-2), the J gene TRBJ1-2; no clear D. Sequences were obtained from peripheral blood. The DNA of the CDR3 is TGTGCCAGCAGCCCCAACCGGGAAGGGAGCTATGGCTACACCTTC. This translates into CASSPNREGSYGYTF.